A selection of T cell receptor beta chains follows, all from one sample in a study of shared T cell receptors in the human thymus. Repertoires were generated with immunoSEQ multiplex PCR, while TCRdb's copy carries only in-frame clones and drops some. Of approximately 400,000 clones in the sample, approximately 95% were seen once. The source material was thymocytes. These TCRs come from a human donor. Each CDR3 is given without its conserved first and last residue.

v_call	j_call	cdr3_aa
TRBV4-1	TRBJ2-7	ASSQGGGRGFTYEQY
TRBV7-2	TRBJ2-7	ASSLDATKQY
TRBV28	TRBJ2-1	ASSLRRLQGGEQF
TRBV27	TRBJ2-7	ASSFRQGSGQY
TRBV6-5	TRBJ2-7	ASSPGQGVTYEQY
TRBV4-3	TRBJ1-2	ASSQENSMYGYT
TRBV27	TRBJ1-4	ASRGGEKLF
TRBV27	TRBJ2-7	ASSGSYEQY
TRBV19	TRBJ2-3	ASSIEGGTDTQY
TRBV6-4	TRBJ2-1	ASSAGTSGPRSYNEQF
TRBV27	TRBJ2-7	ASSSNRTSGRDEQY
TRBV7-6	TRBJ2-7	ASSLENHYEQY
TRBV7-8	TRBJ2-1	ASTLRTGAPVEQF
TRBV30	TRBJ2-1	AWSRPNTYNEQF
TRBV7-9	TRBJ2-7	ASSSRDRGTSYEQY
TRBV5-1	TRBJ2-1	ASSPMKNRGGGRIHNEQF
TRBV4-2	TRBJ2-7	ASSQDGGRDYYEQY
TRBV6-6	TRBJ2-3	ASSYLRGLLTDTQY
TRBV4-3	TRBJ2-1	ASSQGQRTPNEQF
TRBV28	TRBJ1-1	ASSFWRDSGDTNTEAF
TRBV7-2	TRBJ2-7	ASSLARSIRYEQY
TRBV30	TRBJ2-1	AWWGLAANHSPYNEQF
TRBV5-1	TRBJ1-4	ASSWTGDGTNTTNEKLF
TRBV27	TRBJ1-2	ASSGRRRAGSNYGYT
TRBV4-3	TRBJ2-3	ASSQDREGPHKTDTQY
TRBV27	TRBJ2-5	ASSSQGAQETQY
TRBV4-1	TRBJ1-2	ASSQSLPGIYGYT
TRBV27	TRBJ2-2	ASSTLVGTGRPGELF
TRBV7-9	TRBJ2-3	ASSTSTRTDTQY
TRBV28	TRBJ2-1	AVTGEIEQF
TRBV9	TRBJ2-1	ASSVVGRRLAENNEQF
TRBV19	TRBJ1-1	ASSSLGQYMNTEAF
TRBV5-1	TRBJ2-3	ASSWDLGWEGGTDTQY
TRBV23-1	TRBJ2-6	ASSHHRGSGANVLT
TRBV18	TRBJ2-7	ASSPWGSYEQY
TRBV7-9	TRBJ2-3	ASIRLAGEPDTQY
TRBV5-4	TRBJ2-3	ASSSTSGRPDTQY
TRBV4-1	TRBJ2-7	ASSQGQADEQY
TRBV27	TRBJ1-2	GRGGPQRNGYT
TRBV19	TRBJ2-1	ASSPLLAGDGSEQF
TRBV4-2	TRBJ1-1	ASSQIEGVLTEAF
TRBV29-1	TRBJ2-3	SVEEAAQGEKSLREDTQY
TRBV29-1	TRBJ1-5	SVADRAHQPQH
TRBV10-1	TRBJ2-7	AILPQGEQY
TRBV27	TRBJ2-2	ATGRTSGDTGELF
TRBV28	TRBJ1-1	ASSFGRWAEAF
TRBV28	TRBJ2-2	ASRMGPAGTGELF
TRBV11-2	TRBJ1-1	ASSSYQGNTEAF
TRBV27	TRBJ2-7	ASSQDRSSYEQY
TRBV28	TRBJ1-1	ASTIRQGAGLNTEAF
TRBV11-3	TRBJ2-7	ASSRGTVSYEQY
TRBV21-1	TRBJ1-1	ASSKGTVGQQPRNTEAF
TRBV11-3	TRBJ2-7	ASSFRQGVSYEQY
TRBV27	TRBJ1-1	ASSYSDREKGAF
TRBV20-1	TRBJ2-5	SATAFGD
TRBV19	TRBJ2-2	ASNDRARAGELF
TRBV28	TRBJ1-5	ASSPLFRGGRGPQH
TRBV4-3	TRBJ2-7	ASSQKRTLGLCSYEQY